These 21 T cell receptor beta chains came from one sample sequenced in a study of blood T cell repertoires in COVID-19. Repertoires were generated with immunoSEQ multiplex PCR, while TCRdb's copy carries only in-frame clones and drops some. This sample has about 140,000 clones, with more than 70% found just once. Material for sequencing was peripheral blood. Every receptor here comes from a human donor in a cohort sampled during active COVID-19.

This chain connects TRBV29-1 to TRBJ1-1, with D perhaps TRBD1 (5 bases). V shed 7 bases and J shed 4 bases, with 13 bases lying between them. CDR1 is SQVTM, CDR2 ANQGSEA, per germline. This CDR3 has 12 amino acids. Written as DNA, the CDR3 is TGCAGCGGATCAGGGTTGCTCACTGAAGCTTTCTTT. Its protein is CSGSGLLTEAFF.

V is TRBV19 and J is TRBJ1-2, with D unresolved. The V end was cut by 7 bases, the J end by 2 bases, with 17 bases between. CDR1 and CDR2 from the germline V gene are LNHDA and SQIVND (reference sequence). The CDR3 covers 15 residues. The CDR3 loop is CASTGLSVVNYGYTF. The CDR3 DNA sequence: TGTGCCAGTACGGGTCTGAGTGTGGTCAACTATGGCTACACCTTC.

This rearrangement joins TRBV6-5 to TRBJ2-1, with D hard to call. Trimming left V 7 bases short and J 0 bases short, with 10 bases between. Germline V CDR1 and CDR2: MNHEY, SVGAGI. This CDR3 comprises 14 residues. CDR3 residues: CASKLESSYNEQFF. CDR3 nucleotide sequence: TGTGCCAGCAAGCTTGAGAGCTCCTACAATGAGCAGTTCTTC.

J is TRBJ2-7 and V is TRBV3-1 (or the pseudogene TRBV3-2), with 8 bases lining up with TRBD1. With 4 bases clipped from V and 5 bases from J, the junction kept 10 bases outside the gene matches. The CDR3 spans 15 residues. Looked up from germline, CDR1 is LGHDT and CDR2 is YNNKEL (reference sequence). CDR3 bases: TGTGCCAGCAGCCTGCGAGGGACAGGATCTAACGAGCAGTACTTC. It translates to CASSLRGTGSNEQYF.

CDR3 coding DNA: TGTGCCAGCAGCTGGACAGCCACCGGGGAGCTGTTTTTT. Its protein is CASSWTATGELFF. J is TRBJ2-2 and V is TRBV5-8; D possibly corresponds to TRBD1 (6 bases). V lost 3 bases, J lost 4 bases, and 7 bases lay in between. Per the germline V gene, CDR1 is SGHTS and CDR2 is YDEGEE. The CDR3 contains 13 residues.

V gene TRBV19 combines with J gene TRBJ1-2, with 8 bases fitting TRBD1. Looked up from germline, CDR1 is LNHDA and CDR2 is SQIVND (reference sequence). The V and J ends lost 4 bases and 4 bases, in that order; junction bases with no gene match: 5. The CDR3 totals 14 residues. CDR3 protein: CASSTRDRTYGYTF. The CDR3 DNA is TGTGCCAGTAGTACCCGGGACAGGACCTATGGCTACACCTTC.

Concerning this clone: This CDR3 is also generated by other DNA sequences in the sample. The gene calls are TRBV7-2 and TRBJ1-1; D ambiguous. Trimming left V 1 base short and J 1 base short, with 4 bases between. Germline values: CDR1 SGHTA, CDR2 FQGNSA. The CDR3 consists of 13 residues. The CDR3 here is CASSLGRNTEAFF. In DNA form, the CDR3 reads TGTGCCAGCAGCTTAGGGAGGAACACTGAAGCTTTCTTT.

V is TRBV24-1 and J is TRBJ1-5, with TRBD1 as a possible D gene (6 bases). Germline V gene lookup returns CDR1 KGHDR and CDR2 SFDVKD. CDR3 length equals 18 residues. Trimming pared 7 bases from V and 0 bases from J, leaving 21 bases between. The CDR3 DNA reads as TGTGCCACCAGCCTCCGGGACAACGCGGGGGATAGCAATCAGCCCCAGCATTTT. Protein product: CATSLRDNAGDSNQPQHF.

This clone was found once. The same CDR3 can be traced to other DNA sequences in this sample. This chain joins TRBV5-1 and TRBJ2-1, with D perhaps TRBD2 (6 bases). CDR1 SGHRS and CDR2 YFSETQ come from the germline V gene. The CDR3 extends over 12 amino acids. V lost 0 bases, J lost 9 bases, and 7 bases lay in between. The CDR3 bases are TGCGCCAGCAGCTTGGTGGGGGGTGAGCAGTTCTTC. Translation: CASSLVGGEQFF.

V gene TRBV10-1 combines with J gene TRBJ2-6; D is unresolved. CDR3 length equals 15 residues. V was pared by 8 bases and J by 2 bases, with 13 bases between. Germline CDR1 is WNHNN and CDR2 is SYGVQD (reference sequence). CDR3 region: CASPEVPAGANVLTF. The CDR3 DNA reads as TGCGCCAGCCCCGAGGTGCCAGCTGGGGCCAACGTCCTGACTTTC.

This sequence joins TRBV4-1 and TRBJ2-5; tentative D call: TRBD2 (6 bases). The germline V gene encodes CDR1 MGHRA and CDR2 YSYEKL. V was clipped by 3 bases and J by 1 base, with 12 bases between them. This CDR3 contains 15 residues. The CDR3 protein is CASSHLRDSQETQYF. CDR3 nucleotides: TGCGCCAGCAGCCACCTACGGGACTCCCAAGAGACCCAGTACTTC.

This chain links TRBV30 with TRBJ1-3; 8 nucleotides align to TRBD1. The germline CDR1 and CDR2 sequences are GTSNPN and SVGIG (reference sequence). V was clipped by 3 bases and J by 1 base; unmatched bases: 5. This CDR3 contains 15 residues. CDR3 in DNA: TGTGCCTGGAGGGCTACAGGGGGATCTGGAAACACCATATATTTT. The encoded protein is CAWRATGGSGNTIYF.

V usage is TRBV19 and J usage is TRBJ1-1; 7 bases are a match to TRBD1. V was pared by 3 bases and J by 5 bases, with 9 bases of the junction left unmatched. The CDR3 extends over 15 amino acids. Germline V CDR1 and CDR2: LNHDA, SQIVND (reference sequence). This CDR3 is CASSINEGARTEAFF. In nucleotides, the CDR3 is TGTGCCAGTAGTATCAATGAGGGGGCCAGGACTGAAGCTTTCTTT.

The rearrangement uses TRBV7-3 and TRBJ1-2, with a tentative D call TRBD1 (6 bases). The V gene lost 2 bases and the J gene lost 5 bases, with 18 bases spanning the gap. In germline, CDR1 is SGHTA, CDR2 FQGTGA. This CDR3 is built from 16 residues. As DNA, the CDR3 is TGTGCCAGCAGCTTACCTGGCGGGAGGGGGGAATATGGCTACACCTTC. This gives the protein CASSLPGGRGEYGYTF.

DNA for the CDR3: TGTGCCAGCAGCCATAGGGACAGCTATGGCTACACCTTC. It is translated as CASSHRDSYGYTF. The chain recombines TRBV7-9 with TRBJ1-2; 7 bases are a match to TRBD1. Trimming cost V 5 bases and J 4 bases; bases outside gene matches: 4. The CDR3 is made up of 13 amino acids. The V gene's germline CDR1 is SEHNR and CDR2 FQNEAQ (reference sequence).

V usage is TRBV18 and J usage is TRBJ1-3, with a possible D match to TRBD1 (6 bases). This CDR3 is 14 amino acids long. Trimming took off 8 bases at V and 2 bases at J, with 13 bases between the two ends. The germline V gene encodes CDR1 KGHSH and CDR2 LQKENI. The CDR3, as DNA: TGTGCCAGCATTGACAGGAGAACTGGAAACACCATATATTTT. It specifies CASIDRRTGNTIYF.

The sample holds one count of this clone. V gene TRBV7-9 combines with J gene TRBJ2-7, with TRBD2 as a possible D gene (6 bases). The germline V gene encodes CDR1 SEHNR and CDR2 FQNEAQ (reference sequence). The CDR3 contains 13 residues. Deletions cut 1 base from V and 7 bases from J, with 11 bases between. In nucleotides, the CDR3 is TGTGCCAGCAGCTTAGGACGGGCGGGGGAGCAGTACTTC. This translates into CASSLGRAGEQYF.

V and J are TRBV7-8 and TRBJ2-1, with TRBD2 matching 14 bases. CDR1 is SGHVS, CDR2 FQNEAQ, per germline. The CDR3 consists of 18 residues. J was trimmed by 4 bases and V by 4 bases; bases with no gene match: 9. CDR3 in amino acids: CASSWGLAGAPRYNEQFF. The DNA of the CDR3 is TGTGCCAGCAGCTGGGGACTAGCGGGGGCCCCAAGATACAATGAGCAGTTCTTC.

The CDR3 sequence is CASSLQEKLFF. DNA of the CDR3: TGTGCCAGCAGCTTACAGGAAAAACTGTTTTTT. This sequence joins TRBV11-2 and TRBJ1-4; D uncertain. This CDR3 contains 11 residues. V was pared by 2 bases and J by 8 bases, with 3 bases between. The V gene's germline CDR1 is SGHAT and CDR2 FQNNGV. The whole variable domain, remainder taken from reference TRBV11-2 and TRBJ1-4, is EAGVAQSPRYKIIEKRQSVAFWCNPISGHATLYWYQQILGQGPKLLIQFQNNGVVDDSQLPKDRFSAERLKGVDSTLKIQPAKLEDSAVYLCASSLQEKLFFGSGTQLSVL.

As DNA, the CDR3 is TGTGCCAGCACTCTTAGACTAGCGGGCCCCGGCTCCTACAATGAGCAGTTCTTC. Translating gives CASTLRLAGPGSYNEQFF. The chain uses TRBV3-1 (or the pseudogene TRBV3-2) and TRBJ2-1, with 10 bases lining up with TRBD2. CDR3 length equals 18 residues. Trimming removed 7 bases from V and 0 bases from J; junction bases left unmatched: 12. The germline CDR1 and CDR2 sequences are LGHDT and YNNKEL (reference sequence).

This clone showed up just once. The V gene is TRBV13, the J gene TRBJ2-1; D perhaps matches TRBD1 (5 bases). This CDR3 has 13 residues. CDR1 and CDR2 (germline): PRHDT, FYEKMQ (reference sequence). V was pared by 5 bases and J by 8 bases, with 13 bases between. Written as DNA, the CDR3 is TGTGCCAGCAGCCCTTTTAAGGGGCATGAGCAGTTCTTC. Protein product: CASSPFKGHEQFF.